This TCR beta chain was identified during a study of CD8+CD57+ T cells in acquired aplastic anemia. Study-level background: Isolated CD4+ and CD8+ cells, once sorted, yielded DNA averaging roughly 3 ug.

Genomic DNA constituted the template upon which TCR beta VDJ and CDR3 profiling was performed. In TCRdb, the reads were re-called with MiXCR into one record per CDR3 protein. The sample records 250,000 to 350,000 distinct CDR3 sequences, 56% being singletons. This clonotype was counted only a few times. Its cognate antigen is unknown. Broader study findings: Patients and controls shared about 27 CD8+ CDR3 sequences.

Losses at the gene ends were 5 bases for V and 6 bases for J; bases not matched to a gene: 9. In germline, CDR1 is SSHAT, CDR2 FNYEAQ (reference sequence). The CDR3 sequence is 15 residues long. Sequencing input: sorted CD4+, CD8+, or CD8+CD57+ T cells (not recorded which) from PBMCs. The origin of this receptor is a human donor with severe aplastic anemia or a healthy control (not recorded which). J is TRBJ2-1 and V is TRBV7-7; 8 positions match TRBD1. CDR3 sequence: CASSHSTGASNEQFF. The CDR3 DNA is TGTGCCAGCAGCCACTCGACAGGGGCTTCCAATGAGCAGTTCTTC.